One and the same sample provided the 23 T cell receptor beta chains below, sequenced in a study of cytomegalovirus exposure and HLA in healthy donors. The PCR was carried out with 60 Vbeta primers and 13 Jbeta primers. Clones were read by immunoSEQ multiplex PCR, and TCRdb kept only the in-frame ones, dropping some. Among about 130,000 clones listed, over 65% were seen once. The sequenced sample consisted of PBMCs. The source is a female donor in good health and CMV-seropositive.

The rearrangement joins TRBV28 to TRBJ1-3, with 7 positions matching TRBD1. The CDR3 extends over 15 amino acids. The V gene end was trimmed by 5 bases and the J gene end by 2 bases; junction bases not matched to a gene: 6. CDR1 and CDR2 (germline): MDHEN, SYDVKM. The CDR3 loop is CASSPTGTAGNTIYF. The CDR3 DNA sequence: TGTGCCAGCAGTCCAACCGGGACAGCTGGAAACACCATATATTTT.

This clone was seen a handful of times. V usage is TRBV4-2 and J usage is TRBJ1-6; 7 bases map to TRBD1. V lost 0 bases to trimming and J lost 7 bases; unmatched junction nucleotides: 9. The germline V gene encodes CDR1 LGHNA and CDR2 YNFKEQ. There are 17 residues in the CDR3. CDR3 protein: CASSQDLYRGGNSPLHF. CDR3 sequence (DNA): TGTGCCAGCAGCCAAGATCTTTACAGGGGAGGAAATTCACCCCTCCACTTT.

V is TRBV19 and J is TRBJ1-5; D unclear. The CDR3 is 17 amino acids. V lost 2 bases and J 0 bases, leaving 14 bases between the germline ends. Germline V gene sequence: CDR1 LNHDA, CDR2 SQIVND (reference sequence). The CDR3 loop is CASSIRAEMYSNQPQHF. The CDR3 DNA reads as TGTGCCAGTAGTATAAGAGCGGAGATGTATAGCAATCAGCCCCAGCATTTT.

This chain uses TRBV6-5 with TRBJ1-5; TRBD1 might be the D (5 bases). The length of the CDR3 is 15 residues. Germline V gene lookup returns CDR1 MNHEY and CDR2 SVGAGI. The germline V and J ends were trimmed by 6 bases and 6 bases, with 18 bases remaining between them. This chain's CDR3 is CASSPQTGTGQPQHF. The CDR3 region has the DNA TGTGCCAGCAGCCCCCAAACAGGAACCGGTCAGCCCCAGCATTTT.

The chain joins TRBV11-2 to TRBJ1-6; 8 nucleotides align to TRBD1. The CDR3 spans 13 residues. J was trimmed by 10 bases and V by 6 bases; bases with no gene match: 5. Germline assignment: CDR1 SGHAT and CDR2 FQNNGV. The DNA of the CDR3 is TGTGCCAGCAGAACTCAGGGGGCCTCACCCCTCCACTTT. Translated, it gives CASRTQGASPLHF. The variable domain in full, completed from reference TRBV11-2 and TRBJ1-6, reads EAGVAQSPRYKIIEKRQSVAFWCNPISGHATLYWYQQILGQGPKLLIQFQNNGVVDDSQLPKDRFSAERLKGVDSTLKIQPAKLEDSAVYLCASRTQGASPLHFGNGTRLTVT.

J is TRBJ1-1 and V is TRBV14, with 7 bases identical to TRBD1. This CDR3 spans 13 amino acids. V shed 5 bases, J shed 5 bases, and the junction held 5 bases outside the gene matches. CDR1 is SGHDN, CDR2 FVKESK, per germline. The CDR3 region is CASSSQQGTEAFF. In DNA, the CDR3 is TGTGCCAGCAGCAGCCAACAGGGGACTGAAGCTTTCTTT.

The chain uses TRBV5-1 and TRBJ1-2; D remains unclear. The ends were cut back, 1 base at V and 6 bases at J, with 13 bases in the middle. CDR1 is SGHRS, CDR2 YFSETQ, per germline. This CDR3 comprises 14 residues. The CDR3 protein is CASSLTRVVDGYTF. In DNA, the CDR3 is TGCGCCAGCAGCTTGACCCGGGTAGTGGATGGCTACACCTTC.

V gene TRBV4-1 combines with J gene TRBJ2-7; 12 bases line up with TRBD1. Germline assignment: CDR1 MGHRA and CDR2 YSYEKL. With 4 bases clipped from V and 4 bases from J, the junction kept 8 bases outside the gene matches. The CDR3 totals 16 residues. The CDR3 sequence: CASSLQPGQGAYEQYF. CDR3 nucleotide sequence: TGCGCCAGCAGCCTTCAACCGGGACAGGGGGCGTACGAGCAGTACTTC.

The chain is built from TRBV5-1 and TRBJ1-2, with D tentatively TRBD1 (6 bases). This CDR3 comprises 13 residues. Germline CDR1 SGHRS, CDR2 YFSETQ. Trimming removed 1 base from V and 8 bases from J, with 12 bases in between. The CDR3 loop reads CASSLKQGLGYTF. The DNA of the CDR3 is TGCGCCAGCAGCTTGAAGCAGGGGTTGGGCTACACCTTC. Variable domain in full (rest from reference TRBV5-1 and TRBJ1-2): KAGVTQTPRYLIKTRGQQVTLSCSPISGHRSVSWYQQTPGQGLQFLFEYFSETQRNKGNFPGRFSGRQFSNSRSEMNVSTLELGDSALYLCASSLKQGLGYTFGSGTRLTVV.

The rearrangement links TRBV7-9 to TRBJ2-1; 9 bases are a match to TRBD2. The CDR3 is 16 residues long. Germline trimming cut 6 bases from V and 5 bases from J; bases unmatched to any gene: 11. Germline assignment: CDR1 SEHNR and CDR2 FQNEAQ (reference sequence). The CDR3 protein is CASSEWASGTNNEQFF. The CDR3 nucleotides read TGTGCCAGCAGTGAATGGGCTAGCGGGACAAACAATGAGCAGTTCTTC.

The chain couples TRBV5-1 to TRBJ1-1; no clear D gene. Germline CDR1 is SGHRS and CDR2 is YFSETQ. The CDR3 extends over 13 amino acids. Trimming cost V 3 bases and J 0 bases, with 6 bases left between them. The CDR3 sequence: CASSYNVNTEAFF. CDR3 nucleotides: TGCGCCAGCAGCTATAATGTGAACACTGAAGCTTTCTTT.

The V and J genes are TRBV30 and TRBJ1-6; D may be TRBD1 (6 bases). The V gene's germline CDR1 is GTSNPN and CDR2 SVGIG (reference sequence). The CDR3 length is 19 residues. V shed 3 bases and J shed 1 base, with 22 bases lying between them. DNA for the CDR3: TGTGCCTGGAGCTCCACTCTACAGGGAAGGGGTTCCTATAATTCACCCCTCCACTTT. Protein: CAWSSTLQGRGSYNSPLHF. The entire variable domain, with the rest obtained from reference TRBV30 and TRBJ1-6, is as follows: SQTIHQWPATLVQPVGSPLSLECTVEGTSNPNLYWYRQAAGRGLQLLFYSVGIGQISSEVPQNLSASRPQDRQFILSSKKLLLSDSGFYLCAWSSTLQGRGSYNSPLHFGNGTRLTVT.

The rearrangement uses TRBV2 and TRBJ1-5; TRBD1 might be the D (6 bases). Trimming took off 7 bases at V and 5 bases at J, with 12 bases between the two ends. This CDR3 is 13 amino acids long. Germline V lookup: CDR1 SNHLY, CDR2 FYNNEI. CDR3 DNA: TGTGCCAGCAACAGGGTAAGGGATCAGCCCCAGCATTTT. This sequence encodes CASNRVRDQPQHF.

V and J are TRBV5-4 and TRBJ2-5, with D possibly being TRBD2 (7 bases). The CDR3 is 20 residues long. Trimming cost V 2 bases and J 5 bases, with 31 bases left between them. The germline V gene has CDR1 SGHNT and CDR2 YYREEE (reference sequence). This chain's CDR3 is CASSLGIPAVDSGTLETQYF. In DNA, the CDR3 is TGTGCCAGCAGCTTAGGAATCCCAGCGGTGGACAGCGGGACACTCGAGACCCAGTACTTC.

CDR3 sequence: CASSGQGYTGELFF. The CDR3 DNA is TGTGCCAGTTCGGGACAGGGGTATACCGGGGAGCTGTTTTTT. The chain has TRBV19 and TRBJ2-2; 10 bases are shared with TRBD1. V was clipped by 8 bases and J by 5 bases; unmatched bases: 5. CDR1 LNHDA and CDR2 SQIVND come from the germline V gene (reference sequence). This CDR3 contains 14 residues. The full variable domain, its missing parts supplied by reference TRBV19 and TRBJ2-2, is DGGITQSPKYLFRKEGQNVTLSCEQNLNHDAMYWYRQDPGQGLRLIYYSQIVNDFQKGDIAEGYSVSREKKESFPLTVTSAQKNPTAFYLCASSGQGYTGELFFGEGSRLTVL.

V gene TRBV19 combines with J gene TRBJ2-2, with a possible D match to TRBD2 (7 bases). The CDR3 is made up of 20 amino acids. V was pared by 7 bases and J by 3 bases, with 30 bases between. Germline-derived CDR1 and CDR2 are LNHDA and SQIVND (reference sequence). This CDR3 reads CASKTWGGAGGNVHTGELFF. The CDR3 region has the DNA TGTGCCAGTAAGACCTGGGGGGGGGCCGGGGGAAACGTCCACACCGGGGAGCTGTTTTTT.

The gene calls are TRBV30 and TRBJ2-3; D perhaps matches TRBD2 (7 bases). The CDR3 is made up of 17 amino acids. Trimming pared 0 bases from V and 3 bases from J, leaving 19 bases between. Germline lookup yields CDR1 GTSNPN and CDR2 SVGIG (reference sequence). This chain's CDR3 is CAWSVPGGGGWTDTQYF. DNA for the CDR3: TGTGCCTGGAGTGTACCGGGGGGCGGTGGTTGGACAGATACGCAGTATTTT.

The count of this clone is one. The chain carries TRBV6-1 and TRBJ2-1, with TRBD1 matching 10 bases. The V gene's germline CDR1 is MNHNS and CDR2 SASEGT. J was trimmed by 6 bases and V by 5 bases; bases with no gene match: 7. The CDR3 runs to 15 residues. Here the CDR3 reads CASSMTGGKVNEQFF. As DNA, the CDR3 is TGTGCCAGCAGTATGACAGGGGGCAAGGTCAATGAGCAGTTCTTC.

The chain combines TRBV19 with TRBJ2-7; tentative D call: TRBD1 (6 bases). Looked up from germline, CDR1 is LNHDA and CDR2 is SQIVND (reference sequence). V gave up 5 bases and J gave up 5 bases, with 16 bases separating them. The CDR3 extends over 14 amino acids. CDR3 DNA sequence: TGTGCCAGTAGTCCCTTAGACAGGAGCCACGAGCAGTACTTC. Translated: CASSPLDRSHEQYF. The full variable domain, in which reference TRBV19 and TRBJ2-7 provide the parts outside the CDR3, is DGGITQSPKYLFRKEGQNVTLSCEQNLNHDAMYWYRQDPGQGLRLIYYSQIVNDFQKGDIAEGYSVSREKKESFPLTVTSAQKNPTAFYLCASSPLDRSHEQYFGPGTRLTVT.

This chain connects TRBV30 to TRBJ2-5; D possibly corresponds to TRBD2 (5 bases). V lost 2 bases and J 5 bases, leaving 12 bases between the germline ends. The CDR3 sequence is 13 residues long. CDR1 is GTSNPN and CDR2 is SVGIG in the germline V gene (reference sequence). The DNA for the CDR3 is TGTGCCTGGAGTCGGAGGTTTGGGGAGACCCAGTACTTC. Its protein product is CAWSRRFGETQYF.

V usage is TRBV29-1 and J usage is TRBJ1-2, with 9 bases fitting TRBD1. Unmatched junction bases numbered 8, after V lost 4 bases and J lost 5 bases. This CDR3 region has 14 residues. Per germline, CDR1 SQVTM and CDR2 ANQGSEA. CDR3 nucleotides: TGCAGCGTTGTCTATACCGGGACAGGGTATGGCTACACCTTC. Residues: CSVVYTGTGYGYTF.

The table lists this clone with a count of one. The chain carries TRBV29-1 and TRBJ2-2; D is possibly TRBD1 (6 bases). The CDR3 is 11 amino acids. Germline V CDR1 and CDR2: SQVTM, ANQGSEA. The V end lost 4 bases, the J end lost 12 bases, and 12 bases lay between the germline ends. The CDR3 protein is CSVGSQGQLFF. The DNA for the CDR3 is TGCAGCGTTGGGTCCCAGGGGCAGCTGTTTTTT.

The V call is TRBV10-2, the J call TRBJ2-1, with TRBD2 identical over 8 bases. CDR1 is WSHSY and CDR2 is SAAADI in the germline V gene. V shed 0 bases and J 6 bases; nucleotides not matched to a gene: 10. This CDR3 region has 17 residues. In DNA, the CDR3 is TGCGCCAGCAGTGAGTCGAGGTTCGGGAGGGACTTCAATGAGCAGTTCTTC. Residues: CASSESRFGRDFNEQFF.